Below, 19 T cell receptor beta chains from the same sample are listed, as sequenced in a study of blood T cell repertoires in COVID-19. Profiled with immunoSEQ multiplex PCR; TCRdb holds only in-frame clones, not every one. The data hold some 170,000 clones, with over 70% observed a single time. The sample consisted of peripheral blood. Receptor source: a man in his 70s with acute or convalescent COVID-19.

The chain uses TRBV7-9 and TRBJ1-1; 7 positions match TRBD1. This CDR3 spans 15 amino acids. V dropped 5 bases and J dropped 0; count of bases not matched to a gene: 6. Germline CDR1 reads SEHNR; CDR2 reads FQNEAQ (reference sequence). Here the CDR3 DNA reads TGTGCCAGCAGCCCCCGGGGGACAGTGAACACTGAAGCTTTCTTT. This translates into CASSPRGTVNTEAFF.

This chain uses TRBV6-6 with TRBJ2-7, with 8 bases aligning to TRBD1. The trim removed 5 bases at V and 2 bases at J, leaving 5 bases unmatched. Germline V lookup: CDR1 MNHNY, CDR2 SVGAGI (reference sequence). The CDR3 totals 14 residues. The CDR3 DNA sequence: TGTGCCAGCAGTGCTGACAGGGGAACCTACGAGCAGTACTTC. Residues: CASSADRGTYEQYF.

The chain has TRBV18 and TRBJ1-1; D remains unclear. Deletions cut 2 bases from V and 10 bases from J, with 17 bases between. The CDR3 contains 14 residues. Per the germline V gene, CDR1 is KGHSH and CDR2 is LQKENI. CDR3 bases: TGTGCCAGCTCACCAACTAGCCAGACGGAAGTAGCTTTCTTT. This encodes CASSPTSQTEVAFF.

The chain uses TRBV11-2 and TRBJ1-5, with D possibly being TRBD1 (5 bases). Trimming took off 1 base at V and 5 bases at J, with 9 bases between the two ends. The CDR3 has 14 amino acids. Germline values: CDR1 SGHAT, CDR2 FQNNGV. DNA for the CDR3: TGTGCCAGCAGCTTAGCAGGGAAGGATCAGCCCCAGCATTTT. Its protein product is CASSLAGKDQPQHF.

This clone was recorded once. The genes are TRBV6-4 and TRBJ2-1; D perhaps matches TRBD2 (6 bases). CDR1 and CDR2 from the germline V gene are MRHNA and SNTAGT. This CDR3 has 16 residues. V gave up 2 bases and J gave up 2 bases, with 13 bases separating them. This chain's CDR3 is CASSDQGLPPYNEQFF. CDR3 DNA: TGTGCCAGCAGTGACCAGGGACTGCCTCCCTACAATGAGCAGTTCTTC.

The V gene is TRBV6-4, the J gene TRBJ1-2; 9 positions agree with TRBD1. The germline gives CDR1 MRHNA, CDR2 SNTAGT. The junction had 12 bases not matched to a gene; V was cut back by 2 bases and J by 5 bases. This CDR3 has 17 residues. The CDR3 is CASSDTFRTGETYGYTF. The CDR3 DNA sequence: TGTGCCAGCAGTGACACTTTCAGGACAGGGGAAACATATGGCTACACCTTC.

This clone appeared once. This sequence joins TRBV6-5 and TRBJ1-1; the D is unclear. V lost 7 bases and J 5 bases, leaving 17 bases between the germline ends. CDR1 and CDR2 (germline): MNHEY, SVGAGI. The CDR3 has 14 amino acids. The CDR3 spells CASIQEGFSTEAFF. In DNA form, the CDR3 reads TGTGCCAGCATCCAGGAGGGTTTTAGTACTGAAGCTTTCTTT.

The chain recombines TRBV5-8 with TRBJ1-2, with 7 bases aligning to TRBD1. Trimming cost V 0 bases and J 4 bases; bases outside gene matches: 9. Germline V lookup: CDR1 SGHTS, CDR2 YDEGEE. This CDR3 comprises 16 residues. The DNA for the CDR3 is TGTGCCAGCAGCTTGGCCTCTCCAGGGGGAAGCTATGGCTACACCTTC. The encoded protein is CASSLASPGGSYGYTF.

This clone came up a few times. The chain combines TRBV18 with TRBJ1-2; no reliable D call. The V and J ends lost 3 bases and 7 bases respectively, with 12 bases between them. The V gene's germline CDR1 is KGHSH and CDR2 LQKENI. The CDR3 is 13 amino acids. The CDR3 nucleotides read TGTGCCAGCTCACCGGAACGAGCGGGTGGCTACACCTTC. Protein product: CASSPERAGGYTF.

The sample holds many counts of this clone. The chain has TRBV18 and TRBJ1-2; 8 positions agree with TRBD1. V was clipped by 5 bases and J by 0 bases; unmatched bases: 8. The germline V gene has CDR1 KGHSH and CDR2 LQKENI. This CDR3 is built from 16 residues. The CDR3 reads CASSGGTGLANYGYTF. CDR3 in DNA: TGTGCCAGCTCAGGTGGGACAGGCCTAGCTAACTATGGCTACACCTTC.

This chain links TRBV20-1 with TRBJ2-7, with TRBD1 as a possible D gene (5 bases). The CDR3 is made up of 11 amino acids. The germline V gene encodes CDR1 DFQATT and CDR2 SNEGSKA (reference sequence). The germline V and J ends were trimmed by 4 bases and 6 bases, with 10 bases remaining between them. The CDR3 region has the DNA TGCAGTGCTATCAAAGGGGTCGAGCAGTACTTC. It codes for CSAIKGVEQYF.

The chain employs TRBV5-6 and TRBJ1-2, with D possibly being TRBD1 (6 bases). The V end lost 2 bases, the J end lost 9 bases, and 17 bases lay between the germline ends. CDR3 size: 14 residues. Germline V gives CDR1 SGHDT, CDR2 YYEEEE. CDR3 bases: TGTGCCAGCAGCTTTCCGGGACACCTTTCTAGCTACACCTTC. Protein sequence: CASSFPGHLSSYTF.

The V gene is TRBV3-1 (or the pseudogene TRBV3-2), the J gene TRBJ1-4; D is perhaps TRBD1 (5 bases). V lost 0 bases to trimming and J lost 10 bases, with 6 bases between them. Looked up from germline, CDR1 is LGHDT and CDR2 is YNNKEL (reference sequence). This CDR3 has 12 amino acids. The CDR3, as DNA: TGTGCCAGCAGCCAAGACCAGGGAAAACTGTTTTTT. This encodes CASSQDQGKLFF.

This clone was found once. The chain joins TRBV24-1 to TRBJ2-1; D is perhaps TRBD2 (6 bases). V lost 6 bases, J lost 9 bases, and 20 bases lay in between. The CDR3 runs to 15 residues. The V gene's germline CDR1 is KGHDR and CDR2 SFDVKD. The CDR3 sequence: CATSSGPSVYFEQFF. Here the CDR3 DNA reads TGTGCCACCAGTAGCGGACCTAGCGTTTACTTTGAGCAGTTCTTC.

This clone came up a few times. Written as DNA, the CDR3 is TGTGCCAGCTCACCGACGGGAGGGGAAGAGACCCAGTACTTC. Translating it yields CASSPTGGEETQYF. The chain is built from TRBV18 and TRBJ2-5, with TRBD2 matching 8 bases. This CDR3 is 14 amino acids long. V dropped 3 bases and J dropped 3; count of bases not matched to a gene: 3. Germline V CDR1 and CDR2: KGHSH, LQKENI.

The V call is TRBV11-3, the J call TRBJ1-1, with D perhaps TRBD1 (6 bases). The CDR3 contains 14 residues. Germline lookup yields CDR1 SGHNT and CDR2 YENEEA. V lost 2 bases, J lost 6 bases, and 13 bases lay in between. The CDR3 region has the DNA TGTGCCAGCAGCTTAAACAGGGCTCGGCCTGAAGCTTTCTTT. This translates into CASSLNRARPEAFF.

J is TRBJ2-1 and V is TRBV7-8, with D possibly being TRBD2 (6 bases). V lost 3 bases, J lost 6 bases, and 12 bases lay in between. Germline assignment: CDR1 SGHVS and CDR2 FQNEAQ. The length of the CDR3 is 14 residues. The CDR3 here is CASSLAGTFNEQFF. The CDR3 bases are TGTGCCAGCAGCTTGGCAGGGACTTTCAATGAGCAGTTCTTC.

The V call is TRBV24-1, the J call TRBJ2-7; D gene unclear. V dropped 5 bases and J dropped 0 bases, with 7 bases sitting between them. Per the germline V gene, CDR1 is KGHDR and CDR2 is SFDVKD. The CDR3 spans 13 residues. CDR3 coding DNA: TGTGCCACCAGTGGCGCCGGCTCCTACGAGCAGTACTTC. Amino acid sequence: CATSGAGSYEQYF.

The chain carries TRBV11-3 and TRBJ2-5; D gene ambiguous. V was cut by 3 bases and J by 4 bases, with 9 bases left in between. Looked up from germline, CDR1 is SGHNT and CDR2 is YENEEA. This CDR3 comprises 13 residues. CDR3 in DNA: TGTGCCAGCAGCTTCAGACAAGGAGAGACCCAGTACTTC. Translating gives CASSFRQGETQYF.